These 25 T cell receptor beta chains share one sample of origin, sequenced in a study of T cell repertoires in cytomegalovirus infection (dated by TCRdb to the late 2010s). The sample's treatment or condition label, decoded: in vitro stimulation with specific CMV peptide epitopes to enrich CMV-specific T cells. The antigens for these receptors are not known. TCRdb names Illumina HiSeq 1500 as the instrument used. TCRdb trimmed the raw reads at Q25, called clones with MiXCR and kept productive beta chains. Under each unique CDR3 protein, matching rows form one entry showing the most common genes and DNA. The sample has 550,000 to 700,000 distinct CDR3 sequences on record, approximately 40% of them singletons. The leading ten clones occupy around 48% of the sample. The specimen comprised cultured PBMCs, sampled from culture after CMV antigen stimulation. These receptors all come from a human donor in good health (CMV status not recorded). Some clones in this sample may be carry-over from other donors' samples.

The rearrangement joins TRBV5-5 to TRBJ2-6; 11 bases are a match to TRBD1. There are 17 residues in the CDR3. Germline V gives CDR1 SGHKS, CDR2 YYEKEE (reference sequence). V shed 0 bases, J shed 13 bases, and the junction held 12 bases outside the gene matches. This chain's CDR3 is CASSLGPSDRGLEVLTF. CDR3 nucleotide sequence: TGTGCCAGCAGCTTGGGACCATCGGACAGGGGGCTAGAGGTCCTGACTTTC.

CDR3 amino acids: CASRGPYNEQFF. The CDR3 nucleotides are TGTGCCAGCAGGGGCCCCTACAATGAGCAGTTCTTC. This chain uses TRBV7-9 with TRBJ2-1; D is uncertain. Germline loops: CDR1 SEHNR, CDR2 FQNEAQ (reference sequence). V was cut by 6 bases and J by 2 bases, with 5 bases left in between. There are 12 residues in the CDR3. The complete variable domain, with remaining parts taken from reference TRBV7-9 and TRBJ2-1, reads DTGVSQNPRHKITKRGQNVTFRCDPISEHNRLYWYRQTLGQGPEFLTYFQNEAQLEKSRLLSDRFSAERPKGSFSTLEIQRTEQGDSAMYLCASRGPYNEQFFGPGTRLTVL.

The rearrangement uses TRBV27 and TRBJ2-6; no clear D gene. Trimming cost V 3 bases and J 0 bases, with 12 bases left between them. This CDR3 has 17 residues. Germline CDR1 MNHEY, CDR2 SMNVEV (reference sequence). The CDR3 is CASSFLKPLSGANVLTF. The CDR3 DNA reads TGTGCCAGCAGTTTTTTGAAGCCCCTCTCTGGGGCCAACGTCCTGACTTTC. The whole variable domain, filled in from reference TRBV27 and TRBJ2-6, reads EAQVTQNPRYLITVTGKKLTVTCSQNMNHEYMSWYRQDPGLGLRQIYYSMNVEVTDKGDVPEGYKVSRKEKRNFPLILESPSPNQTSLYFCASSFLKPLSGANVLTFGAGSRLTVL.

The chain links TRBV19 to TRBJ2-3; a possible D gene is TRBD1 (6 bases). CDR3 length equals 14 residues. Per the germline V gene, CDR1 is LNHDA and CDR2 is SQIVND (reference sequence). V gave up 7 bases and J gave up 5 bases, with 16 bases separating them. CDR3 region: CASTVMGAGDTQYF. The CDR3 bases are TGTGCCAGTACCGTCATGGGGGCAGGAGATACGCAGTATTTT.

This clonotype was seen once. DNA of the CDR3: TGTGCCAGCAGCCCGCTCGGGACAGGGGTTGGAGATGAGCAGTTCTTC. It yields the protein CASSPLGTGVGDEQFF. The gene calls are TRBV7-8 and TRBJ2-1; 10 positions match TRBD1. There are 16 residues in the CDR3. Germline-derived CDR1 and CDR2 are SGHVS and FQNEAQ. After removal of 5 bases from V and 8 bases from J, the junction contained 12 bases not matched to a gene.

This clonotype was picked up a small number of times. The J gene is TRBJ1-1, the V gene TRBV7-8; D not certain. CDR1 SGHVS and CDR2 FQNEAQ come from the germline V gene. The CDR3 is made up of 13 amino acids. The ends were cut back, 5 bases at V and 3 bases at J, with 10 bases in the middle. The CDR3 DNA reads TGTGCCAGCAGCCATGGAGTTGACACTGAAGCTTTCTTT. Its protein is CASSHGVDTEAFF.

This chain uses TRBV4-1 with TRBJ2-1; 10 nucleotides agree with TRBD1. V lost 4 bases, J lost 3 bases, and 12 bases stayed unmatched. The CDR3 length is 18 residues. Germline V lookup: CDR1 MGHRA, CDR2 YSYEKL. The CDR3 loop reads CASSPGGSGTGVYNEQFF. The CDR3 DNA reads TGCGCCAGCAGCCCTGGGGGCTCCGGGACAGGGGTCTACAATGAGCAGTTCTTC.

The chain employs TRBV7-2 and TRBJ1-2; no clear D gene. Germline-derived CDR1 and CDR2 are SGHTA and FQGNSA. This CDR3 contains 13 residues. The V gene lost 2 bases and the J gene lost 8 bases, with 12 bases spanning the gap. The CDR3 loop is CASSLLVREGYTF. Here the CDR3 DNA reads TGTGCCAGCAGCTTACTGGTTCGGGAAGGCTACACCTTC.

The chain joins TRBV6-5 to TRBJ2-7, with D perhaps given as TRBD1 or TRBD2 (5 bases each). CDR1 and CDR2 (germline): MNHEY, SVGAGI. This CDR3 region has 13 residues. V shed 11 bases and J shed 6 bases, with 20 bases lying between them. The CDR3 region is CAARGSGPSEQYF. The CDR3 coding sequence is TGTGCCGCTCGCGGGTCAGGGCCTAGCGAGCAGTACTTC.

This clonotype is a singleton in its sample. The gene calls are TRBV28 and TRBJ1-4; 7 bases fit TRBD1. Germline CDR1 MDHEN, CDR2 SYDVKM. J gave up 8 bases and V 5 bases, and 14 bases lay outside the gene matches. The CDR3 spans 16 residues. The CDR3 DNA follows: TGTGCCAGCAGTCCCATAAACGACAGGGTCTTAGAAAAACTGTTTTTT. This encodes CASSPINDRVLEKLFF.

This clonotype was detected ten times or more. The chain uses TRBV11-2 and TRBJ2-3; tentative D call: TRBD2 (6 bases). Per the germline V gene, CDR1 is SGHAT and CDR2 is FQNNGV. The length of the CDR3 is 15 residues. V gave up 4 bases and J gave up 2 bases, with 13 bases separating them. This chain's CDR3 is CASSSLRGATDTQYF. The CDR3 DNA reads TGTGCCAGCAGCTCCCTCCGCGGGGCCACAGATACGCAGTATTTT.

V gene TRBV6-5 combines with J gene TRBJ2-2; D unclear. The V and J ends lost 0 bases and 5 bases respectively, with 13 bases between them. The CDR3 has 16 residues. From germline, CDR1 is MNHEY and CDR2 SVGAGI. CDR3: CASSYSLPGRTGELFF. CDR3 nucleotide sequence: TGTGCCAGCAGTTACTCCCTTCCTGGGCGAACCGGGGAGCTGTTTTTT.

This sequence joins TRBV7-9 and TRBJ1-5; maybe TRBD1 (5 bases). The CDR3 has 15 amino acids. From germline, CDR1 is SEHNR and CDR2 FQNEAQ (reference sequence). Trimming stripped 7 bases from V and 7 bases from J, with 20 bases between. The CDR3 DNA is TGTGCCAGCACCCGGGCCGGACAAGTTGACCAGCCCCAGCATTTT. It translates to CASTRAGQVDQPQHF. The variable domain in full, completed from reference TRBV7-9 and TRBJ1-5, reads DTGVSQNPRHKITKRGQNVTFRCDPISEHNRLYWYRQTLGQGPEFLTYFQNEAQLEKSRLLSDRFSAERPKGSFSTLEIQRTEQGDSAMYLCASTRAGQVDQPQHFGDGTRLSIL.

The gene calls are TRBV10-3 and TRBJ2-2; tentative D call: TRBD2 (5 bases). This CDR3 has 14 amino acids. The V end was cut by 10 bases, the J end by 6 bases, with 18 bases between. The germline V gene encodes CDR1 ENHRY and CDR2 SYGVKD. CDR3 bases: TGTGCCACCTCGCCCGGACTCGTTTCCGGGGAGCTGTTTTTT. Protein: CATSPGLVSGELFF.

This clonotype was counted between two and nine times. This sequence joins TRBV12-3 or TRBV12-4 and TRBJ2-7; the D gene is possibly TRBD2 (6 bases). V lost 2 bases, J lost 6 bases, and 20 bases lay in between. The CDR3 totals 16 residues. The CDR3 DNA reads TGTGCCAGCAGTTTATACGGGGGAGGATTATCCAGCGAGCAGTACTTC. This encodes CASSLYGGGLSSEQYF.

As DNA, the CDR3 is TGTGCCAGCAGCCCCCGCGGGCGGGATCCCGGGACTAGCGGGAGTGAAGAGACCCAGTACTTC. It yields the protein CASSPRGRDPGTSGSEETQYF. V and J are TRBV7-6 and TRBJ2-5; TRBD2 matches at 14 bases. The V gene end was trimmed by 5 bases and the J gene end by 3 bases; junction bases not matched to a gene: 20. CDR1 is SGHVS, CDR2 FNYEAQ, per germline. The CDR3 runs to 21 residues.

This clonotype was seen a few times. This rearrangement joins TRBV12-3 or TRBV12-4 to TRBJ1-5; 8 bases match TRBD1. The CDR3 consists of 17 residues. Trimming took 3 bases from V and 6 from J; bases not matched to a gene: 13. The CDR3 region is CASSLGGGAGGVQPQHF. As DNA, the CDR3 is TGTGCCAGCAGTTTGGGTGGAGGGGCAGGGGGCGTTCAGCCCCAGCATTTT.

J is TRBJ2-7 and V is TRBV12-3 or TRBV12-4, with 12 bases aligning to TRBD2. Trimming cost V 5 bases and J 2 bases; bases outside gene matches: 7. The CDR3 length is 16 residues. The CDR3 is CASSRRTSGDTYEQYF. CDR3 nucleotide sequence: TGTGCCAGCAGTCGCCGGACTAGCGGGGATACCTACGAGCAGTACTTC.

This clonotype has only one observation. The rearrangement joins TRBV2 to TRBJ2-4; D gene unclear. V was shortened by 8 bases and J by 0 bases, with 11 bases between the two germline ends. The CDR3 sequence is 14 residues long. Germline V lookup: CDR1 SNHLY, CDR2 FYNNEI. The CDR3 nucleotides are TGTGCCAGCCAGGACGCCCTAGCCAAAAACATTCAGTACTTC. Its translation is CASQDALAKNIQYF.

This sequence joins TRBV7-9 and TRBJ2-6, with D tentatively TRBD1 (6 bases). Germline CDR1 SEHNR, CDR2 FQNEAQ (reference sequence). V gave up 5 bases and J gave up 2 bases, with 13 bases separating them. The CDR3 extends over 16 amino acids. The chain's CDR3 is CASSPHQGTGANVLTF. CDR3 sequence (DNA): TGTGCCAGCAGCCCCCACCAGGGGACTGGGGCCAACGTCCTGACTTTC.

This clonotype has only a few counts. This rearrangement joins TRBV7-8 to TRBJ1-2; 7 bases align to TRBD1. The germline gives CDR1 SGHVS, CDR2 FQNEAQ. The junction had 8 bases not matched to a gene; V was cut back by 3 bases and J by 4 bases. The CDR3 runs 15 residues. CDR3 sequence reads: CASSFSGGSGYGYTF. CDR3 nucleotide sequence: TGTGCCAGCAGCTTTTCAGGGGGTTCGGGCTATGGCTACACCTTC.

The CDR3 DNA is TGTGCCAGCAGCTTAGGTCTAGCGGGAGGGATTAACAATGAGCAGTTCTTC. This gives the protein CASSLGLAGGINNEQFF. This rearrangement joins TRBV7-2 to TRBJ2-1; 12 nucleotides match TRBD2. The CDR3 runs 17 residues. V gave up 1 base and J gave up 5 bases; unmatched junction bases: 6. The germline gives CDR1 SGHTA, CDR2 FQGNSA.

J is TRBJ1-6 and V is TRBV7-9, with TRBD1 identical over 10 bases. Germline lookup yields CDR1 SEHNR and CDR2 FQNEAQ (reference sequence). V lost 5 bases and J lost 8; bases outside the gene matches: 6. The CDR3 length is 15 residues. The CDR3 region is CASSPAGTGDSPLHF. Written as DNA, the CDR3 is TGTGCCAGCAGCCCCGCCGGGACAGGGGATTCACCCCTCCACTTT.

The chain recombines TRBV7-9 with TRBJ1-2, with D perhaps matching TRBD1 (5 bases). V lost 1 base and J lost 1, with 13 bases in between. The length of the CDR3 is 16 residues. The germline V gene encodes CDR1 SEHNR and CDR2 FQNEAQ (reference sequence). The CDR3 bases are TGTGCCAGCAGCTTAGGAGGCAGGGCCCTTAACTATGGCTACACCTTC. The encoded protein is CASSLGGRALNYGYTF.

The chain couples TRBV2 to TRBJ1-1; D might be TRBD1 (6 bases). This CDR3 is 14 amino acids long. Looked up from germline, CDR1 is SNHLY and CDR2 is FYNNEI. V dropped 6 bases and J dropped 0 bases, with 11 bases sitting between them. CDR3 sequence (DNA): TGTGCCAGCAGGGACAGATGGGTGAACACTGAAGCTTTCTTT. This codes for CASRDRWVNTEAFF. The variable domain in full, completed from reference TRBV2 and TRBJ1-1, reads EPEVTQTPSHQVTQMGQEVILRCVPISNHLYFYWYRQILGQKVEFLVSFYNNEISEKSEIFDDQFSVERPDGSNFTLKIRSTKLEDSAMYFCASRDRWVNTEAFFGQGTRLTVV.